The clone carrying this TCR beta chain was found many times. The antigen is not known. A single record per CDR3 protein comes from TCRdb applying MiXCR to the 5' RACE reads. The data show roughly 690,000 distinct CDR3 sequences, 5.5% to 6.5% seen once. The data stem from a study of identical twins. Study observations and caveats: Beta out-of-frame twin sharing showed a weaker excess. High-abundance cord blood beta clonotypes had fewer insertions; memory repertoires showed none.

Trimming at V came to 1 base and at J to 7 bases, leaving 5 bases not matched to a gene. This CDR3 spans 16 amino acids. CDR1 and CDR2 from the germline V gene are SGHTA and FQGNSA. The sample taken for sequencing was naive T cells sorted from blood. This TCR was recovered from a man younger than 30 in good health. The chain has TRBV7-2 and TRBJ2-1, with 12 bases identical to TRBD2. CDR3 sequence (DNA): TGTGCCAGCAGCTTAGAGCTAGCGGGAGGGAGGAATGAGCAGTTCTTC. It specifies CASSLELAGGRNEQFF.